This T cell receptor beta chain was sequenced in a study of shared clonotypes between healthy human individuals. Repertoires were generated with immunoSEQ multiplex PCR, while TCRdb's copy carries only in-frame clones and drops some. The sample includes roughly 2 million clones, about 95% of them seen just once. Germline CDR1 is SGDLS and CDR2 is YYNGEE. V lost 3 bases and J 5 bases, leaving 17 bases between the germline ends. The CDR3 sequence is 15 residues long. Positively selected for CCR7, the CD45RO-negative cells used as naive CD8 cells excluded terminally differentiated effector memory CD45RA+ cells.

Sequences were obtained from naive CD8+ T cells sorted from blood. The clonotype comes from a man in his late teens or twenties in good health. This chain joins TRBV9 and TRBJ1-2; D might be TRBD1 (6 bases). The CDR3 loop reads CASSGYREKGYGYTF. CDR3 nucleotides: TGTGCCAGCAGCGGGTACAGGGAGAAGGGGTATGGCTACACCTTC.